One and the same sample provided the 31 T cell receptor beta chains below, sequenced in a study of T-cell reconstitution after alpha-beta-depleted transplantation in children. Library preparation (for TCRbeta) was performed with unique molecular identifiers. MiXCR, run by TCRdb on the PCR reads, gives a single entry per CDR3 protein. Of about 300,000 distinct CDR3 sequences in the sample, about 9.4% are singletons; the top ten hold 7.5%. This material consisted of PBMCs, taken before TCRalphabeta/CD19-depleted stem cell transplant. These TCRs come from a boy younger than two with acute myeloid leukemia, due to receive a stem cell transplant.

Comment on this clonotype: A much larger clone differs by one base, so this may be a read error. The CDR3 end shows no conserved phenylalanine or tryptophan, and so a read error is likely. The chain joins TRBV29-1 to TRBJ1-2, with 8 nucleotides matching TRBD1. The CDR3 extends over 12 amino acids. V lost 5 bases and J lost 5; bases outside the gene matches: 4. The germline CDR1 and CDR2 sequences are SQVTM and ANQGSEA. The CDR3 reads CSVLTGDYGYTL. CDR3 nucleotides: TGCAGCGTTTTGACAGGGGATTATGGCTACACCCTC.

The chain joins TRBV6-5 to TRBJ2-1; 8 nucleotides agree with TRBD2. Germline V gives CDR1 MNHEY, CDR2 SVGAGI. This CDR3 is 16 amino acids long. The V gene end was trimmed by 6 bases and the J gene end by 0 bases; junction bases not matched to a gene: 7. DNA for the CDR3: TGTGCCAGCAGCTACGGGGGGGGGAGCTCCTACAATGAGCAGTTCTTC. Encoded protein: CASSYGGGSSYNEQFF.

This clonotype was counted many times. This chain links TRBV24-1 with TRBJ2-2, with D tentatively TRBD1 (6 bases). From germline, CDR1 is KGHDR and CDR2 SFDVKD. V was clipped by 4 bases and J by 4 bases, with 6 bases between them. The CDR3 extends over 13 amino acids. CDR3 nucleotides: TGTGCCACCAGTGAGACAGGCACCGGGGAGCTGTTTTTT. Its protein is CATSETGTGELFF.

The chain uses TRBV18 and TRBJ2-5; TRBD1 is a possible D gene (5 bases). Germline lookup yields CDR1 KGHSH and CDR2 LQKENI. The ends were cut back, 6 bases at V and 0 bases at J, with 14 bases in the middle. There are 15 residues in the CDR3. The CDR3 region is CASSLLDRNQETQYF. The CDR3 DNA sequence: TGTGCCAGCTCCCTCCTCGACAGAAACCAAGAGACCCAGTACTTC.

Ten or more counts support this clonotype. The rearrangement links TRBV12-3 or TRBV12-4 to TRBJ2-7, with D maybe TRBD2 (5 bases). The CDR3 is 13 amino acids. Trimming cost V 5 bases and J 7 bases, with 15 bases left between them. CDR3 residues: CASSPRGVREQYF. CDR3 DNA sequence: TGTGCCAGCAGTCCTCGGGGAGTGAGAGAGCAGTACTTC.

This clonotype was counted at least ten times. The chain uses TRBV25-1 and TRBJ2-7; D is perhaps TRBD1 (6 bases). Per germline, CDR1 MGHDK and CDR2 SYGVNS. The CDR3 has 15 amino acids. V was clipped by 3 bases and J by 0 bases, with 12 bases between them. Here the CDR3 reads CASSDPGHLSYEQYF. CDR3 in DNA: TGTGCCAGCAGTGACCCGGGACACCTCTCCTACGAGCAGTACTTC.

The gene calls are TRBV25-1 and TRBJ1-2; the D gene is possibly TRBD1 (5 bases). The CDR3 runs 14 residues. Germline V lookup: CDR1 MGHDK, CDR2 SYGVNS. Deletions cut 6 bases from V and 4 bases from J, with 15 bases between. The CDR3 reads CASSSRDGFYGYTF. CDR3 in DNA: TGTGCCAGCAGCAGCCGGGACGGATTCTATGGCTACACCTTC.

This clonotype occurred many times. The V and J genes are TRBV2 and TRBJ2-2; D remains unclear. V was cut by 7 bases and J by 2 bases, with 11 bases left in between. Germline lookup yields CDR1 SNHLY and CDR2 FYNNEI. The CDR3 spans 14 residues. This CDR3 is CASKEVQNTGELFF. The DNA for the CDR3 is TGTGCCAGCAAAGAGGTCCAAAACACCGGGGAGCTGTTTTTT.

This rearrangement joins TRBV10-3 to TRBJ2-3; possible D gene TRBD2, 5 bases. Germline CDR1 reads ENHRY; CDR2 reads SYGVKD. Trimming stripped 2 bases from V and 10 bases from J, with 10 bases between. The CDR3 is 12 residues long. The CDR3 coding sequence is TGTGCCATCAGTGAGGGGAGATATTCGCAGTATTTT. Translation: CAISEGRYSQYF.

This clonotype was detected ten times or more. The chain has TRBV14 and TRBJ2-1, with TRBD2 identical over 9 bases. J lost 1 base, V lost 5 bases, and 9 bases had no gene match. This CDR3 region has 17 residues. CDR1 and CDR2 (germline): SGHDN, FVKESK. The CDR3 DNA follows: TGTGCCAGCAGCGCCGGGCTGGGACTAGCTTCCTACAATGAGCAGTTCTTC. This gives the protein CASSAGLGLASYNEQFF.

This clonotype was observed at least ten times. This chain connects TRBV4-3 to TRBJ2-7; the D gene is possibly TRBD2 (6 bases). The CDR3 sequence is 17 residues long. Per germline, CDR1 LGHNA and CDR2 YSLEER. Trimming stripped 0 bases from V and 4 bases from J, with 19 bases between. CDR3 nucleotides: TGCGCCAGCAGCCAAGATCGTAAGCGGCAGGGAGGATACGAGCAGTACTTC. Translated, it gives CASSQDRKRQGGYEQYF.

This clonotype came up many times. This sequence joins TRBV20-1 and TRBJ2-2; D remains unclear. The CDR3 spans 15 residues. Germline CDR1 DFQATT, CDR2 SNEGSKA (reference sequence). V lost 6 bases and J 4 bases, leaving 18 bases between the germline ends. The CDR3 DNA reads as TGCAGTGCCAGTCCCCCTGCGCCCTTCACCGGGGAGCTGTTTTTT. Its protein product is CSASPPAPFTGELFF.

This clonotype was picked up many times. The J gene is TRBJ1-3, the V gene TRBV2; 10 bases map to TRBD1. Germline V CDR1 and CDR2: SNHLY, FYNNEI. With 3 bases clipped from V and 0 bases from J, the junction kept 2 bases outside the gene matches. The CDR3 length is 16 residues. The DNA for the CDR3 is TGTGCCAGCAGTGAGGACAGGGGGTACTCTGGAAACACCATATATTTT. The encoded protein is CASSEDRGYSGNTIYF.

At least ten counts were recorded for this clonotype. The chain employs TRBV4-2 and TRBJ1-5; TRBD1 might be the D (5 bases). The CDR3 covers 13 residues. CDR1 LGHNA and CDR2 YNFKEQ come from the germline V gene. V gave up 8 bases and J gave up 7 bases, with 15 bases separating them. The CDR3 DNA sequence: TGTGCCAGCCAAGGGGAGGGCGAGCAGCCCCAGCATTTT. It is translated as CASQGEGEQPQHF.

This clonotype was observed many times. The rearrangement joins TRBV24-1 to TRBJ2-5; tentative D call: TRBD1 (5 bases). The V gene lost 4 bases and the J gene lost 3 bases, with 11 bases spanning the gap. The CDR3 is 14 residues long. Germline V gene sequence: CDR1 KGHDR, CDR2 SFDVKD. The chain's CDR3 is CATSDLTDKETQYF. CDR3 in DNA: TGTGCCACCAGTGACCTGACAGATAAAGAGACCCAGTACTTC.

This clonotype was recorded many times. The chain uses TRBV10-3 and TRBJ2-7; perhaps TRBD2 as D (6 bases). From germline, CDR1 is ENHRY and CDR2 SYGVKD. V shed 6 bases and J shed 6 bases, with 18 bases lying between them. This CDR3 contains 14 residues. CDR3 sequence (DNA): TGTGCCATCAGGCCTAGCGACATAGTCTCCGAGCAGTACTTC. As protein: CAIRPSDIVSEQYF.

This clonotype has more than one count but fewer than ten. This rearrangement joins TRBV18 to TRBJ2-5; tentative D call: TRBD2 (5 bases). The V end lost 3 bases, the J end lost 0 bases, and 11 bases lay between the germline ends. The CDR3 has 15 amino acids. Germline V gives CDR1 KGHSH, CDR2 LQKENI. CDR3 residues: CASSPRSGYQETQYF. CDR3 in DNA: TGTGCCAGCTCACCTCGGAGCGGATACCAAGAGACCCAGTACTTC. Supplemented by reference TRBV18 and TRBJ2-5, the full variable domain reads NAGVMQNPRHLVRRRGQEARLRCSPMKGHSHVYWYRQLPEEGLKFMVYLQKENIIDESGMPKERFSAEFPKEGPSILRIQQVVRGDSAAYFCASSPRSGYQETQYFGPGTRLLVL.

This clonotype appeared many times. V usage is TRBV28 and J usage is TRBJ1-6, with D perhaps TRBD1 (6 bases). Germline values: CDR1 MDHEN, CDR2 SYDVKM. The ends were cut back, 4 bases at V and 7 bases at J, with 17 bases in the middle. The CDR3 runs to 16 residues. CDR3 in DNA: TGTGCCAGCAGTTCGGGCGGGGGGCCGGGGAATTCACCCCTCCACTTT. Encoded protein: CASSSGGGPGNSPLHF.

This clonotype was found many times. The J gene is TRBJ2-1, the V gene TRBV7-8; 7 bases are shared with TRBD2. CDR3 length: 13 residues. J was trimmed by 2 bases and V by 5 bases; bases with no gene match: 0. Germline V gives CDR1 SGHVS, CDR2 FQNEAQ. The CDR3: CASSGGAYNEQFF. CDR3 bases: TGTGCCAGCAGCGGGGGGGCCTACAATGAGCAGTTCTTC.

This clonotype was seen repeatedly, ten times or more. This chain uses TRBV9 with TRBJ2-1; TRBD1 or TRBD2 may be the D gene (5 bases each). Per germline, CDR1 SGDLS and CDR2 YYNGEE. Trimming left V 2 bases short and J 5 bases short, with 14 bases between. CDR3 length equals 15 residues. The CDR3 DNA reads TGTGCCAGCAGCGTCGACGGGGCCCGGGACAATGAGCAGTTCTTC. It codes for CASSVDGARDNEQFF.

This clonotype was detected ten times or more. This chain connects TRBV2 to TRBJ2-5; D unclear. This CDR3 spans 16 amino acids. The germline CDR1 and CDR2 sequences are SNHLY and FYNNEI. With 1 base removed from V and 1 base from J, the gap between germline ends came to 13 bases. CDR3 loop: CASSEGPFWTQETQYF. Written as DNA, the CDR3 is TGTGCCAGCAGTGAAGGACCCTTCTGGACCCAAGAGACCCAGTACTTC.

Many counts were recorded for this clonotype. This chain uses TRBV10-2 with TRBJ2-1, with a possible D match to TRBD2 (6 bases). CDR3 size: 18 residues. With 4 bases removed from V and 5 bases from J, the gap between germline ends came to 24 bases. CDR1 and CDR2 (germline): WSHSY, SAAADI. For the CDR3, the DNA is TGCGCCAGCAGTGTATCGGCGGGCATAGCGGTGCCCAACAATGAGCAGTTCTTC. Its translation is CASSVSAGIAVPNNEQFF.

This clonotype was picked up many times. The gene calls are TRBV20-1 and TRBJ2-1, with D perhaps matching TRBD1 (6 bases). With 6 bases removed from V and 5 bases from J, the gap between germline ends came to 14 bases. Germline V gene data show CDR1 as DFQATT and CDR2 as SNEGSKA (reference sequence). The CDR3 has 13 amino acids. CDR3 DNA sequence: TGCAGTGCCACAGACAGGATCCACAATGAGCAGTTCTTC. Protein product: CSATDRIHNEQFF.

There are a few counts of this clonotype. The rearrangement joins TRBV28 to TRBJ2-7, with no clear D. Trimming cost V 3 bases and J 6 bases, with 9 bases left between them. The germline V gene encodes CDR1 MDHEN and CDR2 SYDVKM. The CDR3 sequence is 12 residues long. The CDR3 DNA sequence: TGTGCCAGCAGTTTGGATGGCGGCGAGCAGTACTTC. It encodes CASSLDGGEQYF.

The V call is TRBV29-1, the J call TRBJ2-3; 7 nucleotides agree with TRBD2. Germline CDR1 is SQVTM and CDR2 is ANQGSEA. Germline trimming cut 4 bases from V and 2 bases from J; bases unmatched to any gene: 6. CDR3 length equals 14 residues. The CDR3 is CSVVGRGTTDTQYF. Written as DNA, the CDR3 is TGCAGCGTTGTCGGGCGGGGGACCACAGATACGCAGTATTTT.

Ten or more counts support this clonotype. The chain joins TRBV7-9 to TRBJ2-7, with no clear D. Germline values: CDR1 SEHNR, CDR2 FQNEAQ (reference sequence). This CDR3 has 16 residues. V lost 6 bases to trimming and J lost 3 bases, with 21 bases between them. CDR3 protein: CASSLRAGTSNYEQYF. The CDR3 region has the DNA TGTGCCAGCAGTTTACGGGCTGGAACCTCAAACTACGAGCAGTACTTC. Combining the CDR3 with reference TRBV7-9 and TRBJ2-7 gives the whole variable domain DTGVSQNPRHKITKRGQNVTFRCDPISEHNRLYWYRQTLGQGPEFLTYFQNEAQLEKSRLLSDRFSAERPKGSFSTLEIQRTEQGDSAMYLCASSLRAGTSNYEQYFGPGTRLTVT.

This clonotype was counted at least ten times. The CDR3 DNA is TGTGCCAGCGGGACAGTCCAGTACTATGGCTACACCTTC. Protein product: CASGTVQYYGYTF. V usage is TRBV2 and J usage is TRBJ1-2, with 7 positions matching TRBD1. Germline lookup yields CDR1 SNHLY and CDR2 FYNNEI. The CDR3 runs to 13 residues. With 8 bases clipped from V and 3 bases from J, the junction kept 6 bases outside the gene matches.

This chain joins TRBV5-4 and TRBJ2-1, with D unresolved. CDR1 is SGHNT and CDR2 is YYREEE in the germline V gene (reference sequence). The V end lost 0 bases, the J end lost 3 bases, and 7 bases lay between the germline ends. The CDR3 extends over 14 amino acids. DNA of the CDR3: TGTGCCAGCAGCTTGGGGGCTCGCTACAATGAGCAGTTCTTC. It encodes CASSLGARYNEQFF.

This clonotype showed up many times. The V and J genes are TRBV5-1 and TRBJ2-1; D gene ambiguous. Trimming stripped 2 bases from V and 10 bases from J, with 4 bases between. The CDR3 totals 10 residues. Germline V gene lookup returns CDR1 SGHRS and CDR2 YFSETQ. The DNA for the CDR3 is TGCGCCAGCAGCTTTGGGGAGCAGTTCTTC. Residues: CASSFGEQFF.

This clonotype was seen more than once but under ten times. V gene TRBV7-3 combines with J gene TRBJ1-5; D ambiguous. The length of the CDR3 is 13 residues. Per germline, CDR1 SGHTA and CDR2 FQGTGA. V lost 3 bases and J lost 9, with 12 bases in between. The CDR3 loop is CASSFSGGWPQHF. Here the CDR3 DNA reads TGTGCCAGCAGCTTTTCGGGAGGATGGCCCCAGCATTTT. Based on the CDR3 plus reference TRBV7-3 and TRBJ1-5, the full variable domain is GAGVSQTPSNKVTEKGKYVELRCDPISGHTALYWYRQSLGQGPEFLIYFQGTGAADDSGLPNDRFFAVRPEGSVSTLKIQRTERGDSAVYLCASSFSGGWPQHFGDGTRLSIL.

There are many counts of this clonotype. This chain uses TRBV28 with TRBJ1-1; D remains ambiguous. Trimming took 3 bases from V and 2 from J, leaving 10 bases between them. The CDR3 runs to 14 residues. Looked up from germline, CDR1 is MDHEN and CDR2 is SYDVKM. In DNA form, the CDR3 reads TGTGCCAGCAGTTTCTCGGGCCACAACACTGAAGCTTTCTTT. Protein product: CASSFSGHNTEAFF.